This T cell receptor (beta chain) derives from a study of T-cell reconstitution after alpha-beta-depleted transplantation in children. General study findings and limits: Reportedly, alpha-beta T cells present about two months post-transplant originated from several hundred expanded clones of graft origin. Newly made T cells mostly supplied T-cell counts and diversity one year after transplant. Day-60 TCRbeta diversity that was high in some patients was derived from surviving recipient T cells and thymic progenitors.

There are many counts of this clonotype. Its antigen remains unknown. Unique molecular identifiers were used in preparing the TCRbeta library. TCRdb reprocessed the PCR reads via MiXCR and lists one record per CDR3 protein. The sample holds about 110,000 distinct CDR3 sequences, approximately 6.9% seen once. Germline CDR1 MNHEY, CDR2 SMNVEV (reference sequence). The CDR3 spans 14 residues. The ends were cut back, 4 bases at V and 5 bases at J, with 14 bases in the middle. V and J are TRBV27 and TRBJ2-5; D gene uncertain. This material consisted of PBMCs, mostly from graft donor cells, taken 360 days after TCRalphabeta/CD19-depleted stem cell transplant. This TCR was recovered from a male patient aged 2 to 9 who had a stem cell transplant for acute lymphoblastic leukemia, so the T cells may come from the graft donor. The CDR3 DNA follows: TGTGCCAGCAGTTCCCTCCCCCGAACGGAGACCCAGTACTTC. Translation: CASSSLPRTETQYF.